These 25 T cell receptor beta chains were all obtained from the same sample, sequenced in a study of graft-versus-host responses after intestinal transplantation. Researchers placed some 200,000 CFSE-labeled responder cells in culture with some 200,000 irradiated, violet-dye-labeled stimulator cells. Clones were sequenced by immunoSEQ multiplex PCR, and TCRdb holds only the in-frame ones, with some missing. Of about 14,000 clones detected, 30% to 40% appear once; the ten largest clones hold under 2.5%. The specimen was alloreactive CD8+ T cells from a mixed lymphocyte reaction culture, collected before intestinal transplant. Subset noted: CFSE-low proliferating T cells sorted from roughly 6-day pre-transplant mixed lymphocyte reaction (GvH or HvG direction). These receptors all come from a human patient who received an intestinal transplant.

V usage is TRBV4-1 and J usage is TRBJ1-1; the D is unclear. CDR3 length equals 15 residues. The germline V gene encodes CDR1 MGHRA and CDR2 YSYEKL. With 3 bases removed from V and 5 bases from J, the gap between germline ends came to 16 bases. The CDR3 sequence: CASSQLTRGKTEAFF. For the CDR3, the DNA is TGCGCCAGCAGCCAGCTAACGCGGGGTAAAACTGAAGCTTTCTTT.

The chain has TRBV4-2 and TRBJ2-1; no definite D call. The CDR3 loop spans 12 amino acids. Trimming pared 1 base from V and 9 bases from J, leaving 7 bases between. CDR1 is LGHNA and CDR2 is YNFKEQ in the germline V gene. The CDR3 here is CASSQGLSEQFF. Written as DNA, the CDR3 is TGTGCCAGCAGCCAAGGACTCTCTGAGCAGTTCTTC.

The gene calls are TRBV6-5 and TRBJ2-3; D is possibly TRBD1 or TRBD2 (5 bases each). Looked up from germline, CDR1 is MNHEY and CDR2 is SVGAGI. The CDR3 sequence is 13 residues long. V shed 2 bases and J shed 4 bases, with 7 bases lying between them. The CDR3: CASSYGGSDTQYF. The CDR3 bases are TGTGCCAGCAGTTACGGGGGATCAGATACGCAGTATTTT.

The rearrangement links TRBV6-5 to TRBJ2-1; D uncertain. Trimming removed 2 bases at V and 6 bases at J, with 11 bases between. This CDR3 region has 14 residues. Germline lookup yields CDR1 MNHEY and CDR2 SVGAGI. The CDR3 spells CASSYKYLPNEQFF. CDR3 coding DNA: TGTGCCAGCAGTTACAAATATCTACCCAATGAGCAGTTCTTC.

The V and J genes are TRBV7-9 and TRBJ1-2; tentative D call: TRBD1 (5 bases). The length of the CDR3 is 16 residues. CDR1 is SEHNR, CDR2 FQNEAQ, per germline (reference sequence). Trimming took 2 bases from V and 7 from J, leaving 20 bases between them. The CDR3 coding sequence is TGTGCCAGCAGCTTACTGGTAGTAGGACATCTGCGTGGCTACACCTTC. Its translation: CASSLLVVGHLRGYTF. The complete variable domain, with remaining parts taken from reference TRBV7-9 and TRBJ1-2, reads DTGVSQNPRHKITKRGQNVTFRCDPISEHNRLYWYRQTLGQGPEFLTYFQNEAQLEKSRLLSDRFSAERPKGSFSTLEIQRTEQGDSAMYLCASSLLVVGHLRGYTFGSGTRLTVV.

This clone was seen more than once but under ten times. Here the CDR3 reads CASSLSNFHEQFF. CDR3 nucleotide sequence: TGTGCCAGCAGCTTATCTAATTTCCATGAGCAGTTCTTC. The V gene is TRBV7-2, the J gene TRBJ2-1, with D unclear. Trimming took 2 bases from V and 8 from J, leaving 10 bases between them. CDR3 length equals 13 residues. CDR1 and CDR2 from the germline V gene are SGHTA and FQGNSA.

The genes are TRBV4-1 and TRBJ2-6; 8 nucleotides match TRBD1. Germline V gene lookup returns CDR1 MGHRA and CDR2 YSYEKL. J was trimmed by 0 bases and V by 2 bases; bases with no gene match: 6. The CDR3 consists of 18 residues. The CDR3 DNA follows: TGCGCCAGCAGCCAAAGGACAGGGTTGTTCTCTGGGGCCAACGTCCTGACTTTC. The encoded protein is CASSQRTGLFSGANVLTF.

This clone was observed a handful of times. The gene calls are TRBV13 and TRBJ2-1, with TRBD2 as a possible D gene (6 bases). The germline V and J ends were trimmed by 3 bases and 9 bases, with 21 bases remaining between them. The germline CDR1 and CDR2 sequences are PRHDT and FYEKMQ (reference sequence). This CDR3 comprises 16 residues. The CDR3 region is CASSFTGTSPVGEQFF. The CDR3 nucleotides read TGTGCCAGCAGCTTTACCGGGACTTCCCCCGTCGGTGAGCAGTTCTTC.

This clone was observed a few times. This chain connects TRBV2 to TRBJ2-5; D remains ambiguous. Germline CDR1 reads SNHLY; CDR2 reads FYNNEI. The CDR3 length is 11 residues. Trimming pared 6 bases from V and 3 bases from J, leaving 5 bases between. CDR3 amino acids: CASRDEETQYF. The CDR3 bases are TGTGCCAGCAGGGATGAAGAGACCCAGTACTTC.

This clone was recorded a few times. J is TRBJ1-5 and V is TRBV6-6; no firm D call. V lost 0 bases, J lost 5 bases, and 11 bases lay in between. CDR3 length: 15 residues. The V gene's germline CDR1 is MNHNY and CDR2 SVGAGI (reference sequence). The CDR3 sequence: CASSYSIHQDQPQHF. The DNA of the CDR3 is TGTGCCAGCAGTTACTCGATTCATCAAGATCAGCCCCAGCATTTT.

V gene TRBV10-3 combines with J gene TRBJ2-1, with 11 bases matching TRBD2. In germline, CDR1 is ENHRY, CDR2 SYGVKD. The CDR3 consists of 17 residues. V trimming: 0 bases; J trimming: 6 bases; junction bases outside the gene matches: 7. CDR3: CAISESATSGDLNEQFF. CDR3 nucleotide sequence: TGTGCCATCAGTGAGTCCGCGACTAGCGGGGATCTCAATGAGCAGTTCTTC.

The chain is built from TRBV18 and TRBJ2-2, with 8 bases fitting TRBD1. V trimming: 6 bases; J trimming: 3 bases; junction bases outside the gene matches: 12. The V gene's germline CDR1 is KGHSH and CDR2 LQKENI. CDR3 length: 17 amino acids. CDR3 sequence: CASSSRDRLGDTGELFF. CDR3 nucleotides: TGTGCCAGCTCGTCCCGGGACAGGCTGGGGGACACCGGGGAGCTGTTTTTT.

J is TRBJ2-7 and V is TRBV30, with D maybe TRBD1 (6 bases). Trimming shortened V by 4 bases and J by 5 bases, and 27 bases separated the two germline ends. Germline lookup yields CDR1 GTSNPN and CDR2 SVGIG (reference sequence). This CDR3 contains 17 residues. CDR3 sequence: CAWNFAGDTRTWDEQYF. The DNA of the CDR3 is TGTGCCTGGAATTTCGCCGGGGACACCAGAACTTGGGACGAGCAGTACTTC. The full variable domain, with the rest looked up from reference TRBV30 and TRBJ2-7, is SQTIHQWPATLVQPVGSPLSLECTVEGTSNPNLYWYRQAAGRGLQLLFYSVGIGQISSEVPQNLSASRPQDRQFILSSKKLLLSDSGFYLCAWNFAGDTRTWDEQYFGPGTRLTVT.

The rearrangement joins TRBV18 to TRBJ1-1, with TRBD1 matching over 7 bases. The CDR3 is 17 residues long. V shed 1 base, J shed 8 bases, and the junction held 16 bases outside the gene matches. CDR1 and CDR2 (germline): KGHSH, LQKENI. The CDR3 DNA sequence: TGTGCCAGCTCACCACAAGCACAAGGGGGCGCATTGGACGAAGCTTTCTTT. Its translation: CASSPQAQGGALDEAFF.

This clone appeared a few times. The V and J genes are TRBV15 and TRBJ1-5; TRBD1 agrees at 10 bases. V lost 5 bases to trimming and J lost 4 bases; unmatched junction nucleotides: 5. This CDR3 region has 15 residues. Germline loops: CDR1 LNHNV, CDR2 YYDKDF (reference sequence). The chain's CDR3 is CATSRDRGRNQPQHF. CDR3 nucleotides: TGTGCCACCAGCCGGGACAGGGGTCGTAATCAGCCCCAGCATTTT. The full variable domain, rest sourced from reference TRBV15 and TRBJ1-5, is DAMVIQNPRYQVTQFGKPVTLSCSQTLNHNVMYWYQQKSSQAPKLLFHYYDKDFNNEADTPDNFQSRRPNTSFCFLDIRSPGLGDTAMYLCATSRDRGRNQPQHFGDGTRLSIL.

The rearrangement uses TRBV4-1 and TRBJ1-2; TRBD1 matches at 7 bases. The V gene's germline CDR1 is MGHRA and CDR2 YSYEKL. Germline trimming cut 1 base from V and 7 bases from J; bases unmatched to any gene: 3. The CDR3 has 13 residues. The CDR3 here is CASSQGRGTGYTF. The DNA for the CDR3 is TGCGCCAGCAGCCAAGGCAGGGGGACTGGCTACACCTTC.

This clone was seen only a few times. The chain joins TRBV6-5 to TRBJ2-1; 8 bases are a match to TRBD2. The CDR3 has 14 residues. The V segment lost 5 bases and the J segment 6 bases; nucleotides outside the gene matches: 6. Germline V gives CDR1 MNHEY, CDR2 SVGAGI. In nucleotides, the CDR3 is TGTGCCAGCAGTCGCGGGGGGATTCCCAATGAGCAGTTCTTC. It specifies CASSRGGIPNEQFF.

The rearrangement joins TRBV6-6 to TRBJ1-2; D uncertain. This CDR3 has 13 amino acids. V lost 6 bases to trimming and J lost 0 bases, with 8 bases between them. Looked up from germline, CDR1 is MNHNY and CDR2 is SVGAGI (reference sequence). The CDR3 nucleotides read TGTGCCAGCAGGCTTAACGCTAACTATGGCTACACCTTC. Translated: CASRLNANYGYTF.

This clone has a handful of counts. The CDR3 DNA sequence: TGTGCCAGCAGCTTAGCTCTGACTAGTCTGCACACCGGGGAGCTGTTTTTT. Encoded protein: CASSLALTSLHTGELFF. The chain recombines TRBV7-9 with TRBJ2-2; a possible D gene is TRBD2 (6 bases). Between the trimmed V and J ends, which lost 0 bases and 3 bases, there was a span of 14 bases. CDR1 is SEHNR and CDR2 is FQNEAQ in the germline V gene (reference sequence). This CDR3 has 17 residues.

The chain links TRBV6-5 to TRBJ1-2; D unresolved. Trimming took off 0 bases at V and 4 bases at J, with 3 bases between the two ends. Germline-derived CDR1 and CDR2 are MNHEY and SVGAGI. CDR3 size: 12 residues. The CDR3 sequence is CASSYSGYGYTF. Written as DNA, the CDR3 is TGTGCCAGCAGTTACTCGGGCTATGGCTACACCTTC.

This clone was seen more than once but under ten times. The chain is built from TRBV7-9 and TRBJ2-1; possible D gene TRBD1, 6 bases. V lost 5 bases, J lost 4 bases, and 15 bases lay in between. The CDR3 contains 15 residues. CDR1 SEHNR and CDR2 FQNEAQ come from the germline V gene (reference sequence). The CDR3 loop reads CASSLQMDRYNEQFF. CDR3 DNA sequence: TGTGCCAGCAGCCTCCAAATGGACAGATACAATGAGCAGTTCTTC.

This clone was counted between two and nine times. This rearrangement joins TRBV6-5 to TRBJ2-7; D is unclear. The germline V gene has CDR1 MNHEY and CDR2 SVGAGI. V lost 0 bases and J lost 5, with 8 bases in between. The CDR3 covers 13 residues. The CDR3 DNA sequence: TGTGCCAGCAGTTACTCAACAGTCCACGAGCAGTACTTC. This encodes CASSYSTVHEQYF.

V gene TRBV11-3 combines with J gene TRBJ2-7; 8 bases line up with TRBD1. The CDR3 loop spans 14 amino acids. V was pared by 1 base and J by 2 bases, with 1 base of the junction left unmatched. Germline CDR1 reads SGHNT; CDR2 reads YENEEA. This chain's CDR3 is CASSLGTGTYEQYF. For the CDR3, the DNA is TGTGCCAGCAGCTTAGGGACAGGGACCTACGAGCAGTACTTC.

This clone came up a few times. The chain uses TRBV19 and TRBJ2-7, with D perhaps TRBD1 or TRBD2 (5 bases each). The germline V gene encodes CDR1 LNHDA and CDR2 SQIVND (reference sequence). Trimming cost V 6 bases and J 5 bases, with 14 bases left between them. The length of the CDR3 is 13 residues. The CDR3 sequence: CASSYGRGDEQYF. The CDR3 DNA reads as TGTGCCAGTAGCTATGGTAGAGGGGACGAGCAGTACTTC.

This sequence joins TRBV5-6 and TRBJ2-1; 8 positions match TRBD2. Germline V gives CDR1 SGHDT, CDR2 YYEEEE. V dropped 4 bases and J dropped 3; count of bases not matched to a gene: 3. CDR3 size: 14 residues. In DNA form, the CDR3 reads TGTGCCAGCAGCCCCGCGGGGGGCTACAATGAGCAGTTCTTC. Translating gives CASSPAGGYNEQFF.